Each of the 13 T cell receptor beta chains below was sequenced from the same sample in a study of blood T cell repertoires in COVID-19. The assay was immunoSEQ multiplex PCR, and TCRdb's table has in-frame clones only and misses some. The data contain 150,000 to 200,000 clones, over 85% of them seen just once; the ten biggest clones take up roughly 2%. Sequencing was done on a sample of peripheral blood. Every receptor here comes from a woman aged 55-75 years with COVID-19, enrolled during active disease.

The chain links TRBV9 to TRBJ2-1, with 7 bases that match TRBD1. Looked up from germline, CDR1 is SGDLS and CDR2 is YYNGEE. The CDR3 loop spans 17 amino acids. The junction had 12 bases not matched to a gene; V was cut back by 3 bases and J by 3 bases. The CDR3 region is CASSGKDRVVFYNEQFF. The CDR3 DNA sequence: TGTGCCAGCAGCGGAAAAGACAGGGTGGTGTTCTACAATGAGCAGTTCTTC.

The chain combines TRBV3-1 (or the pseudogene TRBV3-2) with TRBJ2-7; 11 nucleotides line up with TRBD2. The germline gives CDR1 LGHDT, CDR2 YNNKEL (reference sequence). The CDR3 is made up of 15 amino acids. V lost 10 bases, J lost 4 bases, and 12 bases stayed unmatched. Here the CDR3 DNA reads TGTGCCACAGGCGACTTTAGCGGGGGGGCATACGAGCAGTACTTC. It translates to CATGDFSGGAYEQYF.

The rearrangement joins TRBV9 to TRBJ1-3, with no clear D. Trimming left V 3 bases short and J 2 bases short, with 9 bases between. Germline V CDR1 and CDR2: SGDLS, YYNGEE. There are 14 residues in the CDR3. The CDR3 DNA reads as TGTGCCAGCAGCGCACAGCTCGCTGGAAACACCATATATTTT. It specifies CASSAQLAGNTIYF.

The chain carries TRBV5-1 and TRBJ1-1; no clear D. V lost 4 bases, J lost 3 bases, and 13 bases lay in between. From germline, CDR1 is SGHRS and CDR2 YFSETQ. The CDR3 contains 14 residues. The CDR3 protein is CASSGPGSDTEAFF. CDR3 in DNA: TGCGCCAGCAGCGGCCCCGGGTCGGACACTGAAGCTTTCTTT.

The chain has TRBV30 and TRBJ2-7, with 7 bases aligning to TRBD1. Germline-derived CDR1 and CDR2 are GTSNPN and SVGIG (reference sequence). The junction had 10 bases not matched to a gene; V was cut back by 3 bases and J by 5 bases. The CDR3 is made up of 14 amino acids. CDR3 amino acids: CAWSPSVRGNEQYF. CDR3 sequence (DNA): TGTGCCTGGAGCCCATCAGTCAGGGGGAACGAGCAGTACTTC.

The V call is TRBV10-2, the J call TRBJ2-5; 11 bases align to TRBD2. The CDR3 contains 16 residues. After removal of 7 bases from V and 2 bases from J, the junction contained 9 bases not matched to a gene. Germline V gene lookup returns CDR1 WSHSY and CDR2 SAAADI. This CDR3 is CASTHLAGGPQETQYF. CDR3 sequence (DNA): TGCGCCAGCACCCACCTAGCGGGGGGACCTCAAGAGACCCAGTACTTC.

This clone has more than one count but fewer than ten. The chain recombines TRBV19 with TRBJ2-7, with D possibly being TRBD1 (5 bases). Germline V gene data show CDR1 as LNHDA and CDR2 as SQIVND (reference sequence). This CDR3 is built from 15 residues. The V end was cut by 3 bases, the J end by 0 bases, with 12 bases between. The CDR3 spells CASSIVWGFSYEQYF. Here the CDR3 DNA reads TGTGCCAGTAGTATCGTGTGGGGCTTCTCCTACGAGCAGTACTTC.

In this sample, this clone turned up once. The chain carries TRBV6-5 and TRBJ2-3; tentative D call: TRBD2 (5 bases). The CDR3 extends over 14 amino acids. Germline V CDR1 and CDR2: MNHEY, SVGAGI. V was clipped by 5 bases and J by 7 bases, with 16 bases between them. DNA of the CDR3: TGTGCCAGCAGTCCTGCCTATAGCGATTATACGCAGTATTTT. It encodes CASSPAYSDYTQYF.

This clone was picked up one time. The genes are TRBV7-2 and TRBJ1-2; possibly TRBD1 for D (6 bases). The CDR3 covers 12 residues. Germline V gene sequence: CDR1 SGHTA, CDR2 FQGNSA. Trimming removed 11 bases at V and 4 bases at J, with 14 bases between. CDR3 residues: CALGDKGYGYTF. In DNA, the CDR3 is TGTGCCCTGGGGGACAAAGGCTATGGCTACACCTTC.

CDR3 sequence: CASRQGIASPLHF. The CDR3 DNA sequence: TGTGCCAGCAGGCAGGGTATCGCCTCACCCCTCCACTTT. The chain is built from TRBV2 and TRBJ1-6; tentative D call: TRBD1 (5 bases). The CDR3 extends over 13 amino acids. Germline V CDR1 and CDR2: SNHLY, FYNNEI. The V end lost 6 bases, the J end lost 10 bases, and 13 bases lay between the germline ends.

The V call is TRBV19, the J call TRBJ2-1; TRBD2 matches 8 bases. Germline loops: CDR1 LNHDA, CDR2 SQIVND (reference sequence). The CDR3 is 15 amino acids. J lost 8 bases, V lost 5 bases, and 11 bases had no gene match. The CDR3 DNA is TGTGCCAGTAGTTCCTCCGGGACTAGGGGCGATGAGCAGTTCTTC. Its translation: CASSSSGTRGDEQFF. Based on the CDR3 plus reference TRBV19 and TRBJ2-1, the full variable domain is DGGITQSPKYLFRKEGQNVTLSCEQNLNHDAMYWYRQDPGQGLRLIYYSQIVNDFQKGDIAEGYSVSREKKESFPLTVTSAQKNPTAFYLCASSSSGTRGDEQFFGPGTRLTVL.

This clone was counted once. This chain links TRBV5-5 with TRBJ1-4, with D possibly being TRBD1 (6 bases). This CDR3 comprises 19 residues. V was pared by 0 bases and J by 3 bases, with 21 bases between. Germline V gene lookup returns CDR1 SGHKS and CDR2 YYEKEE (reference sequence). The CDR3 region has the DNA TGTGCCAGCAGCTTGGCCGGGACAAGACAAACTGTGGCTAATGAAAAACTGTTTTTT. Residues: CASSLAGTRQTVANEKLFF.

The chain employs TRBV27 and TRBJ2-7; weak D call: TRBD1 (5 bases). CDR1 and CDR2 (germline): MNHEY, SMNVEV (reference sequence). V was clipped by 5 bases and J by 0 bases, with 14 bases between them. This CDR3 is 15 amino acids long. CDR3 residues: CASSMGLENSYEQYF. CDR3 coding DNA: TGTGCCAGCAGTATGGGGCTAGAAAACTCCTACGAGCAGTACTTC.